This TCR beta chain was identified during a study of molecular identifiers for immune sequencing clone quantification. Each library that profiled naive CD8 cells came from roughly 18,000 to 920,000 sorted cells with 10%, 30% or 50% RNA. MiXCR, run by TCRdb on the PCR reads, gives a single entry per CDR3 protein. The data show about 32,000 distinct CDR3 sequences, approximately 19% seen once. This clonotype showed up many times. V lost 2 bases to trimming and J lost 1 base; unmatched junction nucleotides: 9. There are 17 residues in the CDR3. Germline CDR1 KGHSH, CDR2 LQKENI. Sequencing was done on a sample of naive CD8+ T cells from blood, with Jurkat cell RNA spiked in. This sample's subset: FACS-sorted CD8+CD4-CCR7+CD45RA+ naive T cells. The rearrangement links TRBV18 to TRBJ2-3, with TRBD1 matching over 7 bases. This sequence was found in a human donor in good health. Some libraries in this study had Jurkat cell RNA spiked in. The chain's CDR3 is CASSPGDDRAGTDTQYF. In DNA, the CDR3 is TGTGCCAGCTCACCAGGGGACGACAGGGCGGGCACAGATACGCAGTATTTT.